This TCR beta chain was found in a study of blood T cell repertoires in COVID-19. The repertoire was sequenced with immunoSEQ multiplex PCR; TCRdb's copy has only in-frame clones and lacks some. The sample has 140,000 or so clones, approximately 80% seen once; the top ten hold roughly 3%. The V gene end was trimmed by 3 bases and the J gene end by 5 bases; junction bases not matched to a gene: 6. CDR1 and CDR2 (germline): LGHNA, YSLEER. The CDR3 is 15 residues long. The source of this sequence is a woman over 75 with acute or convalescent COVID-19. The chain joins TRBV4-3 to TRBJ1-4, with TRBD1 identical over 7 bases. Sequencing was done on a sample of peripheral blood. In nucleotides, the CDR3 is TGCGCCAGCAGCCAGGGGACAGCCGACAATGAAAAACTGTTTTTT. This translates into CASSQGTADNEKLFF.